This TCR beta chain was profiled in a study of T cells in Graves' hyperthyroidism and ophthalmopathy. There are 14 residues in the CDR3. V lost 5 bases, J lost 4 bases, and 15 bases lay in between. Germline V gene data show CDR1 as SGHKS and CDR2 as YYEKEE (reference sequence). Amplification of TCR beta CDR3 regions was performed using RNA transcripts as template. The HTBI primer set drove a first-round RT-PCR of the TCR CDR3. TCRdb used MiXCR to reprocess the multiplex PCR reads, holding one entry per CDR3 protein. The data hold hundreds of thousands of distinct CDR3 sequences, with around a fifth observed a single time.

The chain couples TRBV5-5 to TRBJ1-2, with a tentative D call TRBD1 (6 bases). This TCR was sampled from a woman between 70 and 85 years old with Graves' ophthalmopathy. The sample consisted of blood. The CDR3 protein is CASRPLTGLYGYTF. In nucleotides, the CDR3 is TGTGCCAGCAGGCCCCTTACAGGGCTCTATGGCTACACCTTC. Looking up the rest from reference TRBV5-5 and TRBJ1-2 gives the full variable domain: DAGVTQSPTHLIKTRGQQVTLRCSPISGHKSVSWYQQVLGQGPQFIFQYYEKEERGRGNFPDRFSARQFPNYSSELNVNALLLGDSALYLCASRPLTGLYGYTFGSGTRLTVV.